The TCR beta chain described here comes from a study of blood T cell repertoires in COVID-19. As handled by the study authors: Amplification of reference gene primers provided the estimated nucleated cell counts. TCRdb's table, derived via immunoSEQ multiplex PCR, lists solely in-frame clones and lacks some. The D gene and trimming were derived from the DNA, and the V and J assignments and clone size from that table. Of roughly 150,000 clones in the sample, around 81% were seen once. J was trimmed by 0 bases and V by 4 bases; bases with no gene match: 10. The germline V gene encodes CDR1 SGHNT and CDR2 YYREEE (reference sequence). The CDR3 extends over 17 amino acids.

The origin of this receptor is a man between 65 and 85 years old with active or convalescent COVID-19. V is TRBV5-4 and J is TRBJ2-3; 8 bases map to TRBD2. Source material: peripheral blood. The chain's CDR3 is CASSPGGAVQSTDTQYF. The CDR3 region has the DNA TGTGCCAGCAGCCCGGGGGGGGCGGTCCAAAGCACAGATACGCAGTATTTT.